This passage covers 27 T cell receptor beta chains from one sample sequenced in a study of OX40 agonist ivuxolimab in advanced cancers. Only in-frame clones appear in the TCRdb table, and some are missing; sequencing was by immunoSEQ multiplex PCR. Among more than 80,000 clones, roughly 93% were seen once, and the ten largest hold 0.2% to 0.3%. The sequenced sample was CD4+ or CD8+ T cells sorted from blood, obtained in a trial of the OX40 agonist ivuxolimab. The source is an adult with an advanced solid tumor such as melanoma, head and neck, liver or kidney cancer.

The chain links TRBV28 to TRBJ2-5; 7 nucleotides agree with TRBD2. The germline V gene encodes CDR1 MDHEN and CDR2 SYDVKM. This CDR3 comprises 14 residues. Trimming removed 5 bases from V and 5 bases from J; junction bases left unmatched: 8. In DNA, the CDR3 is TGTGCCAGCAGTCCTTTTGGGGGGGAGGAGACCCAGTACTTC. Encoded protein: CASSPFGGEETQYF.

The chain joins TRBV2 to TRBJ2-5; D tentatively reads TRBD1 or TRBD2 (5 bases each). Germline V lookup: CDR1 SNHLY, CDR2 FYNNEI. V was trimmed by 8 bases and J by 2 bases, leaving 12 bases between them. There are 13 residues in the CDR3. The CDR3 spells CASSRDAQETQYF. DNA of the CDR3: TGTGCCAGCTCACGGGACGCTCAAGAGACCCAGTACTTC.

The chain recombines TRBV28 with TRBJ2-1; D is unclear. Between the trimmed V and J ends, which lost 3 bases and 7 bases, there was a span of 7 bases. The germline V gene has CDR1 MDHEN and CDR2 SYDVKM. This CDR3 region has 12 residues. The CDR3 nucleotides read TGTGCCAGCAGTTTGCGAGAGAATGAGCAGTTCTTC. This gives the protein CASSLRENEQFF.

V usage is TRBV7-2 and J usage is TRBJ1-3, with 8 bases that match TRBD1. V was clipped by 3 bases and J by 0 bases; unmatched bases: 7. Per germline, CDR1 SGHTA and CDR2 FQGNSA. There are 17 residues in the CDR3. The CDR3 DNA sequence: TGTGCCAGCAGCTTTGGACAGGGCCACCGCTCTGGAAACACCATATATTTT. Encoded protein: CASSFGQGHRSGNTIYF. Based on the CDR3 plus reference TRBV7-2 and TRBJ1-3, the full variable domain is GAGVSQSPSNKVTEKGKDVELRCDPISGHTALYWYRQSLGQGLEFLIYFQGNSAPDKSGLPSDRFSAERTGGSVSTLTIQRTQQEDSAVYLCASSFGQGHRSGNTIYFGEGSWLTVV.

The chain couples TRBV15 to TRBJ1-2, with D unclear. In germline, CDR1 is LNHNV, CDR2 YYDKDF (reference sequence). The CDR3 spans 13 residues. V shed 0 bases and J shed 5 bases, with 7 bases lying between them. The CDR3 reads CATSRDGQYGYTF. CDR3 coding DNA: TGTGCCACCAGCAGAGATGGGCAGTATGGCTACACCTTC.

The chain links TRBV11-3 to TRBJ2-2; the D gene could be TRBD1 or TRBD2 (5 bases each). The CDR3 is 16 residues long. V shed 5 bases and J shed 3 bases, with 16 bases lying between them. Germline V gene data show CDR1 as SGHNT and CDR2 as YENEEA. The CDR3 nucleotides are TGTGCCAGCAGCCCCCGGCTGGGGGTCTACACCGGGGAGCTGTTTTTT. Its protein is CASSPRLGVYTGELFF.

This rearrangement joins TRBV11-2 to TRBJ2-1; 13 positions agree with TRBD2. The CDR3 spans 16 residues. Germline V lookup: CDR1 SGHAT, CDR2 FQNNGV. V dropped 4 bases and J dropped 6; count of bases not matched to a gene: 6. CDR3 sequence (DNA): TGTGCCAGCAGCTCTCCCACTAGCGGGGGGGCCAATGAGCAGTTCTTC. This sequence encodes CASSSPTSGGANEQFF.

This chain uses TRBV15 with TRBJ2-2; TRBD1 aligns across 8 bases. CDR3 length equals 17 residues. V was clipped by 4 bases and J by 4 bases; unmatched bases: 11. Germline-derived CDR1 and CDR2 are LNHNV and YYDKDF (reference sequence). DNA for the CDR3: TGTGCCACCAGCACCCTCACAGGGGGATTAAGCACCGGGGAGCTGTTTTTT. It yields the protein CATSTLTGGLSTGELFF.

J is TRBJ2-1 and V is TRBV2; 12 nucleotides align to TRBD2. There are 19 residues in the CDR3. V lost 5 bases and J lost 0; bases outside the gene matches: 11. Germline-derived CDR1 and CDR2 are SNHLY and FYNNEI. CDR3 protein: CASSPPGLAGGSSYNEQFF. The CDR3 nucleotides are TGTGCCAGCAGTCCTCCGGGGCTAGCGGGGGGGAGCTCCTACAATGAGCAGTTCTTC.

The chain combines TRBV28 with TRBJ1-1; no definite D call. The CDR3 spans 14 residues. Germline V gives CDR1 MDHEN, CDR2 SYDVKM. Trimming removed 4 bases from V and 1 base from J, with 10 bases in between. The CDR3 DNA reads TGTGCCAGCAGTTCTTCAGAGTGGAACACTGAAGCTTTCTTT. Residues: CASSSSEWNTEAFF.

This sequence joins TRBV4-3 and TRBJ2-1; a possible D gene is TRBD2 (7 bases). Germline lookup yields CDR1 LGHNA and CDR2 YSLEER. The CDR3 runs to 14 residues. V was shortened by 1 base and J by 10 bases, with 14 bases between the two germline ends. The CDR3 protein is CASSQVGGRGEQFF. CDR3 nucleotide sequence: TGCGCCAGCAGCCAAGTCGGAGGGAGGGGGGAGCAGTTCTTC.

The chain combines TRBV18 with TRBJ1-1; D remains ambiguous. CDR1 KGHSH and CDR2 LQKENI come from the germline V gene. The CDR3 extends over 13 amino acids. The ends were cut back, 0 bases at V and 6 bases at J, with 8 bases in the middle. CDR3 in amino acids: CASSPPSVSEAFF. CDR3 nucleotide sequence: TGTGCCAGCTCACCACCATCGGTGTCTGAAGCTTTCTTT.

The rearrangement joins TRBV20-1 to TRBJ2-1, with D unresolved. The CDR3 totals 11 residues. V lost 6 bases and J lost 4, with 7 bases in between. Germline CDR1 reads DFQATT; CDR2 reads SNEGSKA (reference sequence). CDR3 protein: CSAITYNEQFF. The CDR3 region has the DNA TGCAGTGCCATTACTTACAATGAGCAGTTCTTC.

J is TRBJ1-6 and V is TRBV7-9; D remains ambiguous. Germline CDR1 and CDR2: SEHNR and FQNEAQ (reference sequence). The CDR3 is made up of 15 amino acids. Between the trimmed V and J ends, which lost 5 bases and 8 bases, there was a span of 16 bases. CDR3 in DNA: TGTGCCAGCAGCCTTCGAGGCCGACGGGATTCACCCCTCCACTTT. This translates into CASSLRGRRDSPLHF.

CDR3 DNA: TGTGCCAGCAGCGTAAGGGCCAATCAGCCCCAGCATTTT. Translated: CASSVRANQPQHF. The chain couples TRBV9 to TRBJ1-5; D not certain. The CDR3 runs 13 residues. V shed 1 base and J shed 3 bases, with 5 bases lying between them. Germline assignment: CDR1 SGDLS and CDR2 YYNGEE.

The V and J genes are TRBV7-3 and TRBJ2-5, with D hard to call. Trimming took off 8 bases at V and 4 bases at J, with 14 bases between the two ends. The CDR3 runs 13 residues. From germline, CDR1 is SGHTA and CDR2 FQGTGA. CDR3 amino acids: CASGVGIGETQYF. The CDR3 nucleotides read TGTGCCAGCGGGGTAGGGATAGGAGAGACCCAGTACTTC.

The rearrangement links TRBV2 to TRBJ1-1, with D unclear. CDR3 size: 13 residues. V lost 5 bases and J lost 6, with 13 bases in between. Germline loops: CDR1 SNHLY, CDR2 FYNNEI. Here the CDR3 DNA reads TGTGCCAGCAGTTACCTCAGTGTCGCTGAAGCTTTCTTT. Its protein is CASSYLSVAEAFF.

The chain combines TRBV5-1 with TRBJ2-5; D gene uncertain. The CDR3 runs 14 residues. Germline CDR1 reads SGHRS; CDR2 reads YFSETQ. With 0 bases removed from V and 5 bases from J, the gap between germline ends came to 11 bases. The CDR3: CASSLAPLGETQYF. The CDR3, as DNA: TGCGCCAGCAGCTTGGCCCCGTTGGGGGAGACCCAGTACTTC.

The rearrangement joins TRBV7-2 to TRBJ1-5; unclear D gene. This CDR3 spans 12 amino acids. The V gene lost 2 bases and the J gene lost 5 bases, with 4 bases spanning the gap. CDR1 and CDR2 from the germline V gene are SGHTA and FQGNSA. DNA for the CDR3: TGTGCCAGCAGCTTAAGGGATCAGCCCCAGCATTTT. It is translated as CASSLRDQPQHF.

This chain's CDR3 is CASSYRGTSSGNTIYF. In DNA form, the CDR3 reads TGTGCCAGTAGCTACCGGGGGACTAGCTCTGGAAACACCATATATTTT. The chain combines TRBV19 with TRBJ1-3; D perhaps matches TRBD1 (5 bases). Per the germline V gene, CDR1 is LNHDA and CDR2 is SQIVND (reference sequence). V lost 6 bases, J lost 0 bases, and 15 bases lay in between. This CDR3 region has 16 residues.

CDR3 coding DNA: TGTGCCAGCAGCTTGGAGGCAGGGGCCCTTTCCTACAATGAGCAGTTCTTC. Its protein product is CASSLEAGALSYNEQFF. The chain uses TRBV5-6 and TRBJ2-1; a possible D gene is TRBD1 (6 bases). This CDR3 is 17 amino acids long. CDR1 and CDR2 from the germline V gene are SGHDT and YYEEEE. Trimming shortened V by 0 bases and J by 1 base, and 14 bases separated the two germline ends. The full variable domain, rest sourced from reference TRBV5-6 and TRBJ2-1, is DAGVTQSPTHLIKTRGQQVTLRCSPKSGHDTVSWYQQALGQGPQFIFQYYEEEERQRGNFPDRFSGHQFPNYSSELNVNALLLGDSALYLCASSLEAGALSYNEQFFGPGTRLTVL.

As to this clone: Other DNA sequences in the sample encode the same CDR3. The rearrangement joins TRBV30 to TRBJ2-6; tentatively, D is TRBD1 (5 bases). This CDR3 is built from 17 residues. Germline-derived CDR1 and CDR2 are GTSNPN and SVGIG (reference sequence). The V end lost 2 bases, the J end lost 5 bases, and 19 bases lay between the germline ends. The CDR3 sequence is CAWSRLVGAPRANVLTF. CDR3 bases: TGTGCCTGGAGTCGTTTGGTTGGGGCCCCCCGGGCCAACGTCCTGACTTTC.

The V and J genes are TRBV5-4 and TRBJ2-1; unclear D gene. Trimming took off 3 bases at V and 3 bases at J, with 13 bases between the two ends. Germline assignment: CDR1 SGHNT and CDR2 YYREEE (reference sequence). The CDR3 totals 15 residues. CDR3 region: CASSWSLSSYNEQFF. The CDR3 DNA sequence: TGTGCCAGCAGCTGGAGCCTCAGCAGCTACAATGAGCAGTTCTTC.

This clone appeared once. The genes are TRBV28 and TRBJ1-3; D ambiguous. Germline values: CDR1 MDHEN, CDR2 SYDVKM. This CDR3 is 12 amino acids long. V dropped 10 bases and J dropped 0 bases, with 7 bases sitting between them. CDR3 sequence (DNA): TGTGCCACCGAGAGCTCTGGAAACACCATATATTTT. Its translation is CATESSGNTIYF.

The CDR3 loop is CASSRTQGVLYEQYF. The CDR3 nucleotides are TGTGCCAGCAGTCGAACACAGGGGGTCTTATACGAGCAGTACTTC. J is TRBJ2-7 and V is TRBV28, with TRBD1 identical over 8 bases. After removal of 5 bases from V and 4 bases from J, the junction contained 10 bases not matched to a gene. The CDR3 covers 15 residues. The germline V gene has CDR1 MDHEN and CDR2 SYDVKM.

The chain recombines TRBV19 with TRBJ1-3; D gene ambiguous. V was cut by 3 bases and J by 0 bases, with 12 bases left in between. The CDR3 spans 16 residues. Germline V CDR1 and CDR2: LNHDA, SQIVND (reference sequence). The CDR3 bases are TGTGCCAGTAGTATCCGGCGGCGAGGCTCTGGAAACACCATATATTTT. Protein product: CASSIRRRGSGNTIYF.

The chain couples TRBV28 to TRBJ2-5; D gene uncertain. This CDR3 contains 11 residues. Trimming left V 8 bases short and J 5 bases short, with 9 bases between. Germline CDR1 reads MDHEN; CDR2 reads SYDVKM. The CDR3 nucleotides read TGTGCCAGCGGCCTATGGGAGACCCAGTACTTC. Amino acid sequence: CASGLWETQYF.